Below are 9 T cell receptor beta chains sequenced from a single sample in a study of OX40 agonist ivuxolimab in advanced cancers. TCRdb's table, derived via immunoSEQ multiplex PCR, lists solely in-frame clones and lacks some. Of around 40,000 clones listed, 70% to 90% are singletons. The sample here was CD4+ or CD8+ T cells sorted from blood, taken in a trial of the OX40 agonist ivuxolimab. The receptors were gathered from an adult with an advanced solid tumor such as melanoma, head and neck, liver or kidney cancer.

The chain joins TRBV7-2 to TRBJ1-6, with 9 bases aligning to TRBD1. CDR1 and CDR2 (germline): SGHTA, FQGNSA. Trimming cost V 10 bases and J 2 bases; bases outside gene matches: 6. The CDR3 covers 15 residues. DNA for the CDR3: TGTGCCACCTACAGGGGGCAGACCTATAATTCACCCCTCCACTTT. This gives the protein CATYRGQTYNSPLHF.

As regards this clone: The DNA is omitted, as the CDR3 cannot be located on it reliably, and the CDR3 follows TCRdb's listing. This chain connects TRBV7-2 to TRBJ2-7; the tabulated D call, TRBD1, remains unverified against the DNA. The CDR3 sequence runs 14 residues, both termini included. Germline V gives CDR1 SGHTA, CDR2 FQGNSA. CDR3 amino acids: CASSVGTGADPPFF.

The V and J genes are TRBV10-3 and TRBJ1-2, with D unresolved. This CDR3 spans 14 amino acids. Germline assignment: CDR1 ENHRY and CDR2 SYGVKD. The V end was cut by 4 bases, the J end by 3 bases, with 12 bases between. The CDR3 region has the DNA TGTGCCATCAGTGGGGCAGGCGCCGACTATGGCTACACCTTC. Translated, it gives CAISGAGADYGYTF.

The V and J genes are TRBV2 and TRBJ2-1, with 8 positions matching TRBD2. J gave up 10 bases and V 5 bases, and 10 bases lay outside the gene matches. The CDR3 is 14 residues long. Germline values: CDR1 SNHLY, CDR2 FYNNEI. The CDR3 nucleotides are TGTGCCAGCAGTCTCGGGGGGGAATCCCTGGAGCAGTTCTTC. Translated, it gives CASSLGGESLEQFF.

This sequence joins TRBV6-6 and TRBJ2-1; the D gene is possibly TRBD1 (6 bases). CDR3 length: 12 amino acids. Deletions cut 10 bases from V and 8 bases from J, with 15 bases between. In germline, CDR1 is MNHNY, CDR2 SVGAGI (reference sequence). As DNA, the CDR3 is TGTGCCACTCTAACAGGGCACGATGAGCAGTTCTTC. Its translation is CATLTGHDEQFF.

V is TRBV6-5 and J is TRBJ1-1; D might be TRBD1 (5 bases). Germline V gene lookup returns CDR1 MNHEY and CDR2 SVGAGI. This CDR3 is built from 11 residues. V shed 8 bases and J shed 6 bases, with 10 bases lying between them. The DNA for the CDR3 is TGTGCCAGCCTAGCGGGGGCTGAAGCTTTCTTT. The encoded protein is CASLAGAEAFF.

This chain uses TRBV7-2 with TRBJ2-7, with D possibly being TRBD2 (6 bases). With 5 bases removed from V and 2 bases from J, the gap between germline ends came to 13 bases. The CDR3 is made up of 14 amino acids. From germline, CDR1 is SGHTA and CDR2 FQGNSA. CDR3 nucleotide sequence: TGTGCCAGCAGCCTGCGGCGGGGCCCCTACGAGCAGTACTTC. Its protein is CASSLRRGPYEQYF.

The V call is TRBV4-1, the J call TRBJ2-7, with TRBD1 matching 10 bases. With 4 bases clipped from V and 4 bases from J, the junction kept 7 bases outside the gene matches. The CDR3 is made up of 15 amino acids. The germline CDR1 and CDR2 sequences are MGHRA and YSYEKL. The CDR3: CASSPRTGGVYEQYF. Here the CDR3 DNA reads TGCGCCAGCAGCCCCCGGACAGGGGGGGTTTACGAGCAGTACTTC.

The V gene is TRBV5-4, the J gene TRBJ2-7, with no clear D. The CDR3 totals 12 residues. The V gene lost 3 bases and the J gene lost 2 bases, with 6 bases spanning the gap. Germline V gene sequence: CDR1 SGHNT, CDR2 YYREEE (reference sequence). CDR3 region: CASSWGTYEQYF. CDR3 nucleotides: TGTGCCAGCAGCTGGGGAACCTACGAGCAGTACTTC.